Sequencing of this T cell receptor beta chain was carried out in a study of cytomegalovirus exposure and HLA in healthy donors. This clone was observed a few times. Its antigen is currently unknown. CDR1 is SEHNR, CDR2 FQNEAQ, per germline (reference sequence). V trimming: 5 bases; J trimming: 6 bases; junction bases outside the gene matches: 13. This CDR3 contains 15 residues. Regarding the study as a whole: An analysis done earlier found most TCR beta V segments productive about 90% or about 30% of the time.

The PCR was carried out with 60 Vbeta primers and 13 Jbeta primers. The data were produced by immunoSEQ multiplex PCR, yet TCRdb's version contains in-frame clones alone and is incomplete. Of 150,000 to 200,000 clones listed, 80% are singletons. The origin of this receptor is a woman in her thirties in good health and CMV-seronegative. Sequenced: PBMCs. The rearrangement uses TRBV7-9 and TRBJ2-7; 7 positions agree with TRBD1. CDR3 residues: CASSLRQGILREQYF. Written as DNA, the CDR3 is TGTGCCAGCAGCCTCAGACAGGGCATACTCCGCGAGCAGTACTTC. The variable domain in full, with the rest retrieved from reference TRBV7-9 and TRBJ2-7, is DTGVSQNPRHKITKRGQNVTFRCDPISEHNRLYWYRQTLGQGPEFLTYFQNEAQLEKSRLLSDRFSAERPKGSFSTLEIQRTEQGDSAMYLCASSLRQGILREQYFGPGTRLTVT.